This T cell receptor (beta chain) was sequenced for a study of shared clonotypes between healthy human individuals. The germline V gene encodes CDR1 LNHNV and CDR2 YYDKDF (reference sequence). The CDR3 is 18 residues long. V was pared by 5 bases and J by 3 bases, with 14 bases of the junction left unmatched. Repertoires were generated with immunoSEQ multiplex PCR, while TCRdb's copy carries only in-frame clones and drops some. The table includes around 2.1 million clones, more than 85% detected once. This clone was recorded only once. It was CD45RO-negative cells, positively selected for CCR7, that made up naive CD8 cells, with terminally differentiated effector memory CD45RA+ cells excluded.

The sequenced sample was naive CD8+ T cells from PBMCs. V and J are TRBV15 and TRBJ1-1; TRBD1 aligns across 11 bases. The sequence derives from a man between 18 and 35 years old in good health. Some clones in this sample may be carry-over from other donors' samples. The CDR3 loop reads CATSPEWGTGGSDTEAFF. CDR3 in DNA: TGTGCCACCAGCCCAGAATGGGGGACAGGGGGTTCGGACACTGAAGCTTTCTTT.